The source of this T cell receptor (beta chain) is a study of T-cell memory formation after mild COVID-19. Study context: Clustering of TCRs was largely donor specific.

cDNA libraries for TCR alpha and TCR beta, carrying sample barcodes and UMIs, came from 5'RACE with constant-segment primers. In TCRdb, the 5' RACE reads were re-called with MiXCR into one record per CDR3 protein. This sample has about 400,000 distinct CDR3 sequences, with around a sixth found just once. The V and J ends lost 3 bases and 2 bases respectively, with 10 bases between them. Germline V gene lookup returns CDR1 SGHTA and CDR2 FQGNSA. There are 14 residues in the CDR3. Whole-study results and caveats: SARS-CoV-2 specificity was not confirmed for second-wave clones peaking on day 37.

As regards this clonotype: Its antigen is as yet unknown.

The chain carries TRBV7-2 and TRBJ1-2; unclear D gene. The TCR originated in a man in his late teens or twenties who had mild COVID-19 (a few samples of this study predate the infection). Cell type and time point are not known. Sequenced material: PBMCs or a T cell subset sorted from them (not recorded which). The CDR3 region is CASSLKGINYGYTF. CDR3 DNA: TGTGCCAGCAGCTTGAAGGGTATCAACTATGGCTACACCTTC.